Listed below are T cell receptor beta chains from one sample, sequenced in a study of T cells in Graves' hyperthyroidism and ophthalmopathy. A single record per CDR3 protein comes from TCRdb applying MiXCR to the multiplex PCR reads. The sample consists of some 490,000 distinct CDR3 sequences, about 15% of them appearing once. Sequenced: blood. These receptors came from a woman aged 25 to 39 with Graves' ophthalmopathy. The CDR3 runs from the conserved cysteine through the conserved F or W. The D gene is left open where the match is weak. Only part of the rows carry a size: once, few, many, or a class if the clone is expanded.

abundance: many
v_gene: TRBV6-1
j_gene: TRBJ2-1
d_gene: TRBD2
CDR3nt: TGTGCCAGCAGTGAAAGGGGCAGCGGGATAAGCTCCTACAATGAGCAGTTCTTC
CDR3aa: CASSERGSGISSYNEQFF

abundance: -
v_gene: TRBV7-9
j_gene: TRBJ2-3
d_gene: TRBD2
CDR3nt: TGTGCCAGCAGCTCCCGTAGTCTAGCGGGGGGCACAGATACGCAGTATTTT
CDR3aa: CASSSRSLAGGTDTQYF

abundance: few
v_gene: TRBV4-3
j_gene: TRBJ2-1
d_gene: TRBD2
CDR3nt: TGCGCCAGCAGCCAAGATCGGGTGACTAGCGGGATTGGGTTCTTC
CDR3aa: CASSQDRVTSGIGFF

abundance: -
v_gene: TRBV6-2/TRBV6-3
j_gene: TRBJ1-5
d_gene: TRBD1
CDR3nt: TGTGCCAGCAGACCGACAGGGGTCAGCAATCAGCCCCAGCATTTT
CDR3aa: CASRPTGVSNQPQHF

abundance: -
v_gene: TRBV5-4
j_gene: TRBJ2-7
d_gene: TRBD1
CDR3nt: TGTGCCAGCAGCTGGGACAGAGATTACGAGCAGTACTTC
CDR3aa: CASSWDRDYEQYF

abundance: many
v_gene: TRBV28
j_gene: TRBJ2-1
d_gene: TRBD2
CDR3nt: TGTGCCAGCAGTTTAGCTAGCGGGAGATTTAATGAGCAGTTCTTC
CDR3aa: CASSLASGRFNEQFF

abundance: few
v_gene: TRBV10-2
j_gene: TRBJ1-2
d_gene: -
CDR3nt: TGCGCCAGCAGTCAAACGGGGGGGCTTAACTATGGCTACACCTTC
CDR3aa: CASSQTGGLNYGYTF

abundance: few
v_gene: TRBV18
j_gene: TRBJ2-1
d_gene: TRBD2
CDR3nt: TGTGCCAGCTCACTTAAGACTAGCTGGGGTAATGAGCAGTTCTTC
CDR3aa: CASSLKTSWGNEQFF

abundance: many
v_gene: TRBV11-2
j_gene: TRBJ2-1
d_gene: -
CDR3nt: TGTGCCAGCAGCCCACCGACAGGCCATAGCTCCTACAATGAGCAGTTCTTC
CDR3aa: CASSPPTGHSSYNEQFF

abundance: many
v_gene: TRBV7-9
j_gene: TRBJ2-1
d_gene: -
CDR3nt: TGTGCCAGCAGCTTAGCTTGGGGGGCAAATGAGCAGTTCTTC
CDR3aa: CASSLAWGANEQFF

abundance: many
v_gene: TRBV7-9
j_gene: TRBJ2-7
d_gene: TRBD2
CDR3nt: TGTGCCAGCAGCCCCCCGACTAGCGGGATGTACGAGCAGTACTTC
CDR3aa: CASSPPTSGMYEQYF

abundance: many
v_gene: TRBV6-2/TRBV6-3
j_gene: TRBJ2-1
d_gene: TRBD2
CDR3nt: TGTGCCAGCAGTTACTCGGTTGGGACTAGCGGGAGTCGTGAGCAGTTCTTC
CDR3aa: CASSYSVGTSGSREQFF

abundance: many
v_gene: TRBV7-2
j_gene: TRBJ1-2
d_gene: TRBD1
CDR3nt: TGTGCCAGCAGCTTAATGGGACAGGGGGTGGATGGCTACACCTTC
CDR3aa: CASSLMGQGVDGYTF

abundance: many
v_gene: TRBV28
j_gene: TRBJ1-2
d_gene: TRBD1
CDR3nt: TGTGCCAGCAGCCCTGACCGACAGGGGAGTCGCGGCTACACCTTC
CDR3aa: CASSPDRQGSRGYTF

abundance: many
v_gene: TRBV28
j_gene: TRBJ2-5
d_gene: -
CDR3nt: TGTGCCAGCAGTTTTTGGGGGGTGGAGACCCAGTACTTC
CDR3aa: CASSFWGVETQYF

abundance: many
v_gene: TRBV18
j_gene: TRBJ2-7
d_gene: TRBD2
CDR3nt: TGTGCCAGCTCACCACGGGAGGGAGCCTACGAGCAGTACTTC
CDR3aa: CASSPREGAYEQYF

abundance: -
v_gene: TRBV30
j_gene: TRBJ1-6
d_gene: -
CDR3nt: TGTGCCTGGACGGGTGAGGGTAATTCACCCCTCCACTTT
CDR3aa: CAWTGEGNSPLHF

abundance: many
v_gene: TRBV6-2/TRBV6-3
j_gene: TRBJ2-3
d_gene: TRBD1
CDR3nt: TGTGCCAGCCGCAGCGGGCGGGTAGGTCGACAGGGGTGGACGACAGATACGCAGTATTTT
CDR3aa: CASRSGRVGRQGWTTDTQYF